The 15 T cell receptor beta chains listed next were all sequenced from one sample in a study of shared clonotypes between healthy human individuals. Data came from immunoSEQ multiplex PCR; TCRdb stores just in-frame clones and leaves some out. Of about 590,000 clones listed, around 95% are singletons. Naive CD8 isolation took CD45RO-negative cells positively selected for CCR7 and excluded terminally differentiated effector memory CD45RA+ cells. The sequenced sample consisted of naive CD8+ T cells sorted from blood. The receptors here all came from a woman in her 30s in good health.

The V and J genes are TRBV28 and TRBJ2-7; D is perhaps TRBD1 (6 bases). The CDR3 totals 18 residues. The germline V gene encodes CDR1 MDHEN and CDR2 SYDVKM. Trimming cost V 2 bases and J 4 bases, with 24 bases left between them. The CDR3 here is CASSLGKRQAIDLYEQYF. Written as DNA, the CDR3 is TGTGCCAGCAGTTTAGGCAAGCGACAGGCGATTGATTTATACGAGCAGTACTTC.

The genes are TRBV15 and TRBJ2-7; D not certain. This CDR3 comprises 14 residues. Between the trimmed V and J ends, which lost 0 bases and 5 bases, there was a span of 11 bases. Germline V lookup: CDR1 LNHNV, CDR2 YYDKDF (reference sequence). The DNA for the CDR3 is TGTGCCACCAGCAGAGATGTGGTTTATCACGAGCAGTACTTC. Protein product: CATSRDVVYHEQYF.

The chain links TRBV7-2 to TRBJ2-4; 9 bases agree with TRBD1. Germline CDR1 reads SGHTA; CDR2 reads FQGNSA. This CDR3 spans 14 amino acids. After removal of 5 bases from V and 8 bases from J, the junction contained 7 bases not matched to a gene. DNA of the CDR3: TGTGCCAGCAGCCAACAGGGGGCCTGGGACATTCAGTACTTC. Encoded protein: CASSQQGAWDIQYF.

This sequence joins TRBV9 and TRBJ2-1; either TRBD1 or TRBD2 may fit D (5 bases each). V lost 7 bases and J 8 bases, leaving 16 bases between the germline ends. The CDR3 spans 13 residues. Germline CDR1 and CDR2: SGDLS and YYNGEE. The CDR3 sequence is CASGSGGVDEQFF. CDR3 bases: TGTGCCAGCGGCTCTGGGGGTGTCGATGAGCAGTTCTTC.

V gene TRBV11-2 combines with J gene TRBJ2-1; D gene unclear. The ends were cut back, 1 base at V and 8 bases at J, with 6 bases in the middle. CDR3 size: 12 residues. Germline V CDR1 and CDR2: SGHAT, FQNNGV. The DNA for the CDR3 is TGTGCCAGCAGCTTAGTGATCGATGAGCAGTTCTTC. It yields the protein CASSLVIDEQFF.

The chain links TRBV10-1 to TRBJ2-7; D call uncertain. Trimming cost V 7 bases and J 3 bases, with 16 bases left between them. Germline V gives CDR1 WNHNN, CDR2 SYGVQD (reference sequence). The CDR3 consists of 14 residues. CDR3 in amino acids: CASTVDRAHYEQYF. DNA of the CDR3: TGCGCCAGCACCGTAGACCGAGCCCACTACGAGCAGTACTTC.

This clone is a singleton in its sample. The chain joins TRBV13 to TRBJ2-1; 10 bases are a match to TRBD2. The length of the CDR3 is 16 residues. The V and J ends lost 7 bases and 4 bases, in that order; junction bases with no gene match: 10. Germline V gives CDR1 PRHDT, CDR2 FYEKMQ (reference sequence). The DNA of the CDR3 is TGTGCCAGCACCACTCTAGGACTAGCGGCATACAATGAGCAGTTCTTC. Protein: CASTTLGLAAYNEQFF.

The V and J genes are TRBV27 and TRBJ2-2; 10 bases line up with TRBD2. CDR3 length: 17 residues. The ends lost 6 bases at V and 1 base at J; junction bases unmatched: 8. Germline-derived CDR1 and CDR2 are MNHEY and SMNVEV (reference sequence). CDR3 coding DNA: TGTGCCAGCAGACCACAAGGACTAGCGGAGAACACCGGGGAGCTGTTTTTT. It encodes CASRPQGLAENTGELFF.

This clone occurred a few times. The missing conserved phenylalanine or tryptophan at the end of this CDR3 makes a read error likely. The DNA is omitted, as the CDR3 cannot be located on it reliably, and the CDR3 follows TCRdb's listing. This rearrangement joins TRBV6-5 to TRBJ1-5. Looked up from germline, CDR1 is MNHEY and CDR2 is SVGAGI. The CDR3 comprises 8 residues, both ends counted. The CDR3 loop is CASPGGVI.

The chain has TRBV19 and TRBJ1-4; D not certain. The germline V gene has CDR1 LNHDA and CDR2 SQIVND (reference sequence). CDR3 length equals 17 residues. Trimming stripped 7 bases from V and 5 bases from J, with 23 bases between. CDR3 residues: CASTTPTLSGENEKLFF. The CDR3 DNA sequence: TGTGCCAGTACCACCCCGACCTTGTCAGGAGAGAATGAAAAACTGTTTTTT.

V and J are TRBV2 and TRBJ2-7; 9 bases line up with TRBD2. From germline, CDR1 is SNHLY and CDR2 FYNNEI. This CDR3 is built from 15 residues. The J segment lost 1 base and the V segment lost 5 bases, leaving 6 bases of the junction unmatched. Here the CDR3 reads CASSLAGATSYEQYF. The CDR3 DNA sequence: TGTGCCAGCAGTTTAGCGGGAGCTACATCCTACGAGCAGTACTTC.

The J gene is TRBJ1-5, the V gene TRBV6-5; maybe TRBD1 (5 bases). This CDR3 region has 13 residues. Germline V CDR1 and CDR2: MNHEY, SVGAGI. V lost 8 bases to trimming and J lost 4 bases, with 12 bases between them. CDR3 sequence reads: CASWGGGNQPQHF. DNA of the CDR3: TGTGCCAGCTGGGGCGGGGGTAATCAGCCCCAGCATTTT.

The CDR3 loop reads CAWSMSSTDTQYF. The DNA of the CDR3 is TGTGCCTGGAGTATGAGTTCGACAGATACGCAGTATTTT. The chain uses TRBV30 and TRBJ2-3; no definite D call. The V end was cut by 2 bases, the J end by 3 bases, with 9 bases between. Germline V gene lookup returns CDR1 GTSNPN and CDR2 SVGIG (reference sequence). There are 13 residues in the CDR3.

V is TRBV7-9 and J is TRBJ1-2, with 10 bases lining up with TRBD1. This CDR3 spans 13 amino acids. Germline loops: CDR1 SEHNR, CDR2 FQNEAQ (reference sequence). V was pared by 6 bases and J by 6 bases, with 4 bases of the junction left unmatched. CDR3 in amino acids: CASRPGTGDGYTF. The DNA for the CDR3 is TGTGCCAGCAGACCCGGGACAGGGGATGGCTACACCTTC.

The CDR3: CASSFWDRGQNEQFF. CDR3 nucleotide sequence: TGTGCCAGCAGCTTCTGGGACAGGGGGCAGAATGAGCAGTTCTTC. This chain links TRBV5-4 with TRBJ2-1; 12 bases map to TRBD1. The CDR3 length is 15 residues. V was pared by 2 bases and J by 7 bases, with 4 bases of the junction left unmatched. CDR1 is SGHNT, CDR2 YYREEE, per germline (reference sequence).